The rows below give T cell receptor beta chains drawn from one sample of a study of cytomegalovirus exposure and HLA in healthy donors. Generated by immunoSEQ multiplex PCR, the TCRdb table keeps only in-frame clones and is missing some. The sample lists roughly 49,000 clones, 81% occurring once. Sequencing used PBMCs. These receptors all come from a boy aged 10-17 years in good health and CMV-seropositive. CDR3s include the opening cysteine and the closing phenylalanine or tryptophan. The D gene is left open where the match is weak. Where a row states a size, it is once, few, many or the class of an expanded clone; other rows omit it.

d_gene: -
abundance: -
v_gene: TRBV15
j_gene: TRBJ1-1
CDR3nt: TGTGCCACCAGCAGAGAGGGCAGGGGTCAGGCTTTCTTT
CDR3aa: CATSREGRGQAFF

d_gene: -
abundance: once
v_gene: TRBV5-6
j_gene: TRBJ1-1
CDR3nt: TGTGCCAGCAGCGGCCCATGGTACGGGGAAGCTTTCTTT
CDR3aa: CASSGPWYGEAFF

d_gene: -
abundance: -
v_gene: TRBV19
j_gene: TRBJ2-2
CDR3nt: TGTGCCAGTAGTACCCTTCTTTCCGGGGAGCTGTTTTTT
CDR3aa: CASSTLLSGELFF

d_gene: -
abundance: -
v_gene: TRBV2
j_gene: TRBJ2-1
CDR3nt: TGTGCCAGCAGGAGGACCAGTTGGGGCGTCAAGGATGAGCAGTTCTTC
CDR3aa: CASRRTSWGVKDEQFF

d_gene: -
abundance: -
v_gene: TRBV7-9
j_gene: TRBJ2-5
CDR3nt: TGTGCCAGCAGCTTATCGTTTCAAGAGACCCAGTACTTC
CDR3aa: CASSLSFQETQYF

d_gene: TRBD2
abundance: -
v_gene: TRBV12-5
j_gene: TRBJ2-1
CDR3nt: TGTGCTAGTGGTTTGGTAATCCAGCGGGGAAGTGAGCAGTTCTTC
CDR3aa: CASGLVIQRGSEQFF

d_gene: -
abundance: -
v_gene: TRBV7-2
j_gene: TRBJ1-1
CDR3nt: TGTGCCAGCAGCTTTGGACAGCCGAACACTGAAGCTTTCTTT
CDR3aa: CASSFGQPNTEAFF

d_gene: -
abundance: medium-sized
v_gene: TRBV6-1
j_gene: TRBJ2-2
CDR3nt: TGTGCCAGCAGACAAATTCCCAGCACCGGGGAGCTGTTTTTT
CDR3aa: CASRQIPSTGELFF

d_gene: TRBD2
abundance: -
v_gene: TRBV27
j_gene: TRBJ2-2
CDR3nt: TGTGCCAGCAGGGGACTAGCGGGCACCGGGGAGCTGTTTTTT
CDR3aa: CASRGLAGTGELFF

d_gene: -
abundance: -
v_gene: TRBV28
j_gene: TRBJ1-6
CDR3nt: TGTGCCAGCATCTCTGAGGAGGGGAAGTATGATTCACCCCTCCACTTT
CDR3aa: CASISEEGKYDSPLHF

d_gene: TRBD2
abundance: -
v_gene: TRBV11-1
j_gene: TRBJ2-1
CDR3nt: TGTGCCAGCAGCTTAGACCCTAGCGGGGGTTTGGGTGAGCAGTTCTTC
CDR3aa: CASSLDPSGGLGEQFF

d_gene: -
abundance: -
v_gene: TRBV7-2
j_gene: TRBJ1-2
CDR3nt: TGTGCCAGCAGCCCTCGGACCCGGAACGCGGGGGGCTACACCTTC
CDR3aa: CASSPRTRNAGGYTF

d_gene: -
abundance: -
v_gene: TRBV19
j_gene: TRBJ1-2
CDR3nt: TGTGCCAGTAGCTCGGGGACAAGTATGGATGGCTACACCTTC
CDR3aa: CASSSGTSMDGYTF

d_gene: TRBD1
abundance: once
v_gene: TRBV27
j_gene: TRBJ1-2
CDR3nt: TGTGCCAGCAGTCCTCAGACAGGGAATAACTATGGCTACACCTTC
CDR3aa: CASSPQTGNNYGYTF

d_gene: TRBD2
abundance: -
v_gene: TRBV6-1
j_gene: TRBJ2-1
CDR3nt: TGTGCCAGCAGTGAAGCCGAGCGGGGAAGGGAGCAGTTCTTC
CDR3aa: CASSEAERGREQFF

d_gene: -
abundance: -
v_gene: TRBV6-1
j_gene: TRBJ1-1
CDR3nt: TGTGCCAGCAGTGATTCCCCCATCCACACTGAAGCTTTCTTT
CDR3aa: CASSDSPIHTEAFF

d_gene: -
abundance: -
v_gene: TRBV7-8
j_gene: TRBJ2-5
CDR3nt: TGTGCCAGCAGCCCCGGGGACTTGCGTGCAGAGACCCAGTACTTC
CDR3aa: CASSPGDLRAETQYF

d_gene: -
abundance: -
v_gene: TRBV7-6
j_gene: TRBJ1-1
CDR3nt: TGTGCCAGCAGCGAGCGGGGCCGAATGGAAGCTTTCTTT
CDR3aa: CASSERGRMEAFF